Here is one TCR beta chain with its context. The sample contains more than one DNA sequence encoding this CDR3. Profiling relied on immunoSEQ multiplex PCR, and the TCRdb table lists in-frame clones only, not all of them. The sample comprises about 240,000 clones, about four fifths of which are singletons, and 7.5% rests with the top ten. Patients in Seattle were enrolled during active infection, then followed longitudinally. CDR1 and CDR2 from the germline V gene are LNHNV and YYDKDF (reference sequence). V lost 5 bases to trimming and J lost 7 bases; unmatched junction nucleotides: 6. The CDR3 is made up of 13 amino acids. The sample belongs to a study of blood T cell repertoires in COVID-19. Study-level background: Acute-phase and convalescent COVID-19 samples originated in the United States, Italy and Spain. The cDNA or gDNA used as material had been derived from T cells, B-cell-depleted T cells, or PBMCs.

The sequenced sample was peripheral blood. This sequence originates from a woman aged 80 or over with COVID-19, enrolled during active disease. The rearrangement joins TRBV15 to TRBJ1-2, with TRBD1 matching over 8 bases. The CDR3: CATSVRTGSGYTF. In DNA form, the CDR3 reads TGTGCCACCAGCGTCCGGACAGGGAGTGGCTACACCTTC.